Listed below are T cell receptor beta chains from one sample, sequenced in a study of cytomegalovirus exposure and HLA in healthy donors. Clones were read by immunoSEQ multiplex PCR, and TCRdb kept only the in-frame ones, dropping some. The repertoire holds around 90,000 clones, with about four fifths as singletons. The sample taken for sequencing was PBMCs. The receptors come from a woman aged 18-29 years in good health and CMV-seropositive. Each CDR3 is given with its conserved first and last residue. A D gene is named only where the DNA matches it firmly. The size entry is marked missing in some rows and otherwise reads once, few, many or a size class.

TRBV4-1	TRBD1	-	TRBJ1-6	CASSPFPLDRVQVALHF	TGCGCCAGCAGCCCCTTTCCCTTGGACAGGGTGCAAGTCGCCCTCCACTTT
TRBV4-1	-	-	TRBJ2-3	CASSQGLTSSGTDTQYF	TGCGCCAGCAGCCAAGGCCTGACCTCCTCGGGGACAGATACGCAGTATTTT
TRBV7-3	-	-	TRBJ2-3	CASSTTKADTQYF	TGTGCCAGCAGCACTACTAAGGCAGATACGCAGTATTTT
TRBV5-1	TRBD1	-	TRBJ1-4	CASRSGQGNEKLFF	TGCGCCAGCAGGTCGGGACAGGGAAATGAAAAACTGTTTTTT
TRBV6-5	-	few	TRBJ2-5	CASSYRETQYF	TGTGCCAGCAGTTACCGGGAGACCCAGTACTTC
TRBV5-6	TRBD2	-	TRBJ2-3	CASSPAGSGGGTDTQYF	TGTGCCAGCAGCCCAGCCGGGAGCGGGGGGGGGACAGATACGCAGTATTTT
TRBV11-1	-	-	TRBJ1-1	CASSEQALPTEAFF	TGTGCCAGCAGCGAACAGGCCCTCCCCACTGAAGCTTTCTTT
TRBV2	-	-	TRBJ2-3	CASSGITSGTDTQYF	TGTGCCAGCAGTGGAATAACATCAGGGACAGATACGCAGTATTTT
TRBV5-1	-	-	TRBJ1-4	CASRTGPSNEKLFF	TGCGCCAGCAGAACAGGTCCCTCTAATGAAAAACTGTTTTTT
TRBV19	-	-	TRBJ1-1	CASSIRGENTEAFF	TGTGCCAGTAGTATCAGGGGCGAGAACACTGAAGCTTTCTTT
TRBV4-1	-	-	TRBJ2-2	CASSQDPGAGELFF	TGCGCCAGCAGCCAAGATCCAGGGGCCGGGGAGCTGTTTTTT
TRBV28	-	once	TRBJ2-1	CASRTSYNEQFF	TGTGCCAGCAGAACTTCCTACAATGAGCAGTTCTTC
TRBV19	-	-	TRBJ1-5	CASSILGGGQPQHF	TGTGCCAGTAGTATCTTAGGGGGTGGTCAGCCCCAGCATTTT
TRBV2	TRBD1	-	TRBJ1-5	CASSFPSTGVYSNQPQHF	TGTGCCAGCAGTTTTCCCTCCACAGGGGTATATAGCAATCAGCCCCAGCATTTT
TRBV30	-	-	TRBJ2-5	CAWSGGQSKTQYF	TGTGCCTGGAGTGGGGGGCAGTCAAAGACCCAGTACTTC
TRBV11-3	TRBD2	-	TRBJ2-1	CASSLAWGGGAQEQFF	TGTGCCAGCAGCTTAGCATGGGGCGGGGGGGCACAAGAGCAGTTCTTC
TRBV5-6	TRBD1	-	TRBJ1-6	CASSLPTGSGNSPLHF	TGTGCCAGCAGCCTCCCGACAGGGTCAGGGAATTCACCCCTCCACTTT
TRBV4-3	TRBD1	once	TRBJ2-1	CASSKGVAGQAYNEQFF	TGCGCCAGCAGCAAAGGGGTCGCGGGACAGGCCTACAATGAGCAGTTCTTC
TRBV18	-	-	TRBJ2-7	CASSPQGPLDSEQYF	TGTGCCAGCTCACCCCAAGGCCCTCTTGACTCCGAGCAGTACTTC
TRBV30	-	once	TRBJ1-1	CAWKQPGNTEAFF	TGTGCCTGGAAACAGCCTGGGAACACTGAAGCTTTCTTT
TRBV28	TRBD2	-	TRBJ2-3	CASSFPLSGGHTDTQYF	TGTGCCAGCAGTTTCCCTCTTAGCGGGGGGCACACAGATACGCAGTATTTT
TRBV27	-	-	TRBJ1-1	CASSAQSLNTEAFF	TGTGCCAGCAGTGCACAGAGTTTGAACACTGAAGCTTTCTTT
TRBV30	-	few	TRBJ1-1	CASRQETEAFF	TGTGCCTCGAGACAGGAGACTGAAGCTTTCTTT
TRBV2	TRBD1	-	TRBJ2-6	CASSDGKGAFTNVLTF	TGTGCCAGCAGTGATGGAAAGGGGGCATTTACCAACGTCCTGACTTTC
TRBV5-1	TRBD1	-	TRBJ1-6	CASSPGTENSPLHF	TGCGCCAGCAGCCCCGGGACAGAAAATTCACCCCTCCACTTT
TRBV7-2	-	-	TRBJ1-1	CASSPDRQTEAFF	TGTGCCAGCAGCCCTGACAGACAAACTGAAGCTTTCTTT
TRBV28	-	-	TRBJ2-2	CASRPGTLNTGELFF	TGTGCCAGCAGACCCGGGACACTGAACACCGGGGAGCTGTTTTTT
TRBV5-1	-	-	TRBJ1-5	CASSLEAGSNQPQHF	TGCGCCAGCAGCTTGGAAGCAGGCTCCAACCAGCCCCAGCATTTT
TRBV9	TRBD1	-	TRBJ2-1	CASSVKGANSYNEQFF	TGTGCCAGCAGCGTAAAGGGGGCTAACTCCTACAATGAGCAGTTCTTC
TRBV15	-	few	TRBJ2-5	CATSRMETQYF	TGTGCCACCAGCCGTATGGAGACCCAGTACTTC
TRBV5-1	-	-	TRBJ1-2	CASSPTGDTFRNYGYTF	TGCGCCAGCAGCCCGACTGGGGACACGTTCAGAAACTATGGCTACACCTTC
TRBV19	TRBD1	-	TRBJ1-3	CASTTGQDSENTIYF	TGTGCCAGTACCACGGGACAGGATAGCGAAAACACCATATATTTT
TRBV28	TRBD2	-	TRBJ2-3	CASLRGLAGGGTDTQYF	TGTGCCAGCCTAAGGGGACTAGCGGGGGGCGGGACAGATACGCAGTATTTT
TRBV5-1	TRBD1	-	TRBJ2-2	CASSSNTGGDTGELFF	TGCGCCAGCAGCTCGAATACAGGGGGCGACACCGGGGAGCTGTTTTTT
TRBV19	TRBD1	-	TRBJ2-7	CASKEQGASYEQYF	TGTGCCAGTAAGGAGCAGGGGGCCTCCTACGAGCAGTACTTC
TRBV10-3	TRBD2	-	TRBJ2-5	CAISGTRETQYF	TGTGCCATCAGCGGGACTAGGGAGACCCAGTACTTC
TRBV5-1	-	-	TRBJ2-7	CASSLSRYEQYF	TGCGCCAGCAGCTTGAGCAGGTACGAGCAGTACTTC
TRBV10-3	TRBD1	-	TRBJ1-3	CAISVGTAISSGNTIYF	TGTGCCATCAGTGTGGGGACAGCAATTTCCTCTGGAAACACCATATATTTT
TRBV6-5	-	-	TRBJ1-3	CASSTHIASGNTIYF	TGTGCCAGCAGTACACACATAGCCTCTGGAAACACCATATATTTT
TRBV15	TRBD1	-	TRBJ1-6	CATSLRQGPAGSPLHF	TGTGCCACCAGCTTACGACAGGGGCCGGCGGGGTCACCCCTCCACTTT
TRBV30	-	-	TRBJ2-5	CAWSSDWSQETQYF	TGTGCCTGGAGTTCGGACTGGTCCCAAGAGACCCAGTACTTC
TRBV7-8	-	-	TRBJ2-3	CASSPGGSGGPLDTQYF	TGTGCCAGCAGCCCAGGGGGGTCGGGGGGGCCTTTAGATACGCAGTATTTT
TRBV28	TRBD1	-	TRBJ1-6	CASSSGGDNSPLHF	TGTGCCAGCAGTTCAGGGGGCGATAATTCACCCCTCCACTTT
TRBV5-6	TRBD1	few	TRBJ1-1	CASSGTGETEAFF	TGTGCCAGCAGCGGGACAGGGGAAACTGAAGCTTTCTTT
TRBV10-1	-	-	TRBJ2-7	CASSESEGTYEQYF	TGCGCCAGCAGTGAGTCAGAGGGTACCTACGAGCAGTACTTC
TRBV5-1	-	-	TRBJ1-1	CASEEEPKTEAFF	TGCGCCAGCGAGGAGGAGCCCAAGACTGAAGCTTTCTTT
TRBV7-8	-	-	TRBJ2-7	CASSFGGGLHEQYF	TGTGCCAGCAGCTTTGGGGGGGGCTTGCACGAGCAGTACTTC
TRBV27	-	-	TRBJ2-1	CASSLEGGGASSYNEQFF	TGTGCCAGCAGTTTAGAGGGTGGCGGGGCTAGCTCCTACAATGAGCAGTTCTTC
TRBV11-2	-	-	TRBJ1-1	CASSTGPGGRTEAFF	TGTGCCAGCAGCACGGGACCCGGGGGTAGGACTGAAGCTTTCTTT
TRBV7-2	-	-	TRBJ2-7	CASSLATGRDEQYF	TGTGCCAGCAGCTTAGCGACAGGACGTGACGAGCAGTACTTC
TRBV7-3	-	-	TRBJ2-1	CASSSTGGASYNEQFF	TGTGCCAGCAGCTCCACGGGCGGGGCTTCCTACAATGAGCAGTTCTTC
TRBV5-1	TRBD2	-	TRBJ2-3	CASSLLAGASTDTQYF	TGCGCCAGCAGCCTCCTAGCGGGGGCAAGCACAGATACGCAGTATTTT
TRBV10-1	-	-	TRBJ2-3	CASSESKGGRRTDTQYF	TGCGCCAGCAGTGAGTCGAAGGGGGGGCGGCGCACAGATACGCAGTATTTT
TRBV5-1	-	-	TRBJ2-3	CASREGTTDTQYF	TGCGCCAGCAGGGAGGGAACCACAGATACGCAGTATTTT